The rows below give T cell receptor beta chains drawn from one sample of a study of OX40 agonist ivuxolimab in advanced cancers. This table comes from immunoSEQ multiplex PCR, and its TCRdb copy is limited to in-frame clones, with some not included. This table holds tens of thousands of clones, around four fifths found once. The sequenced sample was CD4+ or CD8+ T cells sorted from blood, obtained in a trial of the OX40 agonist ivuxolimab. Every receptor here comes from an adult with an advanced solid tumor such as melanoma, head and neck, liver or kidney cancer. The CDR3 runs from the conserved cysteine through the conserved F or W. D genes are given only for firm matches. Rows give clone size only sometimes, using once, few, many, or a class for an expanded clone.

d_call: TRBD2
j_call: TRBJ2-1
clone_size: NA
v_call: TRBV11-3
cdr3_nt: TGTGCCAGCAGCCCGGGAGTTAGCGGGAGGGCTTTACAGTTCTTC
cdr3_aa: CASSPGVSGRALQFF

d_call: TRBD1
j_call: TRBJ1-2
clone_size: NA
v_call: TRBV7-3
cdr3_nt: TGTGCCAGCAGCTTAGTAGGGACAGGGGATAATGGCTACACCTTC
cdr3_aa: CASSLVGTGDNGYTF

d_call: NA
j_call: TRBJ1-6
clone_size: NA
v_call: TRBV7-2
cdr3_nt: TGTGCCAGCAGCCCCGGACAGTTTAATTCACCCCTCCACTTT
cdr3_aa: CASSPGQFNSPLHF

d_call: TRBD1
j_call: TRBJ2-1
clone_size: NA
v_call: TRBV5-4
cdr3_nt: TGTGCCAGCAGCCACGGGACAGGTGGAGCGAATGAGCAGTTCTTC
cdr3_aa: CASSHGTGGANEQFF

d_call: NA
j_call: TRBJ1-2
clone_size: NA
v_call: TRBV27
cdr3_nt: TGTGCCAGCAGTTTAGTGTTTCACAGTAACTATGGCTACACCTTC
cdr3_aa: CASSLVFHSNYGYTF

d_call: NA
j_call: TRBJ1-1
clone_size: NA
v_call: TRBV7-8
cdr3_nt: TGTGCCAGCCGAATACAGGGACGGAACACTGAAGCTTTCTTT
cdr3_aa: CASRIQGRNTEAFF

d_call: TRBD1
j_call: TRBJ1-2
clone_size: few
v_call: TRBV7-2
cdr3_nt: TGTGCCAGCAGCCCAGGACAGGGCGGCGGCTACACCTTC
cdr3_aa: CASSPGQGGGYTF

d_call: NA
j_call: TRBJ2-2
clone_size: once
v_call: TRBV2
cdr3_nt: TGTGCCAGCATTCCCACACCCACCGGGGAGCTGTTTTTT
cdr3_aa: CASIPTPTGELFF

d_call: TRBD2
j_call: TRBJ2-7
clone_size: NA
v_call: TRBV28
cdr3_nt: TGTGCCAGCACTAATAGCGGGAGCTCCTACGAGCAGTACTTC
cdr3_aa: CASTNSGSSYEQYF

d_call: NA
j_call: TRBJ1-1
clone_size: NA
v_call: TRBV10-3
cdr3_nt: TGTGCCATCCGAGACTCAGGTGGGGAAGCTTTCTTT
cdr3_aa: CAIRDSGGEAFF

d_call: NA
j_call: TRBJ2-7
clone_size: NA
v_call: TRBV6-5
cdr3_nt: TGTGCCAGCAGTTACTCGAGGGATTCCTACGAGCAGTACTTC
cdr3_aa: CASSYSRDSYEQYF

d_call: NA
j_call: TRBJ2-7
clone_size: NA
v_call: TRBV5-4
cdr3_nt: TGTGCCAGCAGCTCAACCTATGCTAGCAGCCACGAGCAGTACTTC
cdr3_aa: CASSSTYASSHEQYF

d_call: TRBD1
j_call: TRBJ2-3
clone_size: NA
v_call: TRBV7-9
cdr3_nt: TGTGCCAGCAGCAGACAGGGATATCCCAGCACAGATACGCAGTATTTT
cdr3_aa: CASSRQGYPSTDTQYF

d_call: NA
j_call: TRBJ2-5
clone_size: once
v_call: TRBV28
cdr3_nt: TGTGCCAGCAGCCCATCTCGGGGGCGCATAGAGACCCAGTACTTC
cdr3_aa: CASSPSRGRIETQYF

d_call: TRBD2
j_call: TRBJ2-7
clone_size: NA
v_call: TRBV4-2
cdr3_nt: TGTGCCAGCAGCACCCGGCTAGCGGGAAACGAGCAGTACTTC
cdr3_aa: CASSTRLAGNEQYF

d_call: TRBD1
j_call: TRBJ2-7
clone_size: NA
v_call: TRBV7-2
cdr3_nt: TGTGCCAGCAGCCTTCGCTGGACAGGGGTCTACGAGCAGTACTTC
cdr3_aa: CASSLRWTGVYEQYF

d_call: NA
j_call: TRBJ1-2
clone_size: few
v_call: TRBV28
cdr3_nt: TGTGCCAGCAGAGGCCGGAAGCATGGCTACACCTTC
cdr3_aa: CASRGRKHGYTF

d_call: TRBD1
j_call: TRBJ2-3
clone_size: once
v_call: TRBV5-1
cdr3_nt: TGCGCCAGCAGCCATGGACAGGGCGGCACAGATACGCAGTATTTT
cdr3_aa: CASSHGQGGTDTQYF

d_call: TRBD2
j_call: TRBJ2-3
clone_size: NA
v_call: TRBV7-9
cdr3_nt: TGTGCCAGCAGCTTAGCGCCAGCGGGGGAGGATACGCAGTATTTT
cdr3_aa: CASSLAPAGEDTQYF

d_call: TRBD1
j_call: TRBJ2-3
clone_size: few
v_call: TRBV7-8
cdr3_nt: TGTGCCAGCAGCCGGCGACAGGGGGCAGGCACAGATACGCAGTATTTT
cdr3_aa: CASSRRQGAGTDTQYF

d_call: NA
j_call: TRBJ1-1
clone_size: NA
v_call: TRBV6-1
cdr3_nt: TGTGCCAGCAGGCCACAGGGAAAGAACACTGAAGCTTTCTTT
cdr3_aa: CASRPQGKNTEAFF

d_call: NA
j_call: TRBJ1-2
clone_size: once
v_call: TRBV6-5
cdr3_nt: TGTGCCAGCAGTTACTTCGGGGGGTATGGCTACACCTTC
cdr3_aa: CASSYFGGYGYTF

d_call: NA
j_call: TRBJ1-2
clone_size: NA
v_call: TRBV30
cdr3_nt: TGTGCCTGGATCGGCCAAAATGTCGCAGGCTACACCTTC
cdr3_aa: CAWIGQNVAGYTF

d_call: NA
j_call: TRBJ1-5
clone_size: NA
v_call: TRBV28
cdr3_nt: TGTGCCAGCAGAAGCCAGGACAGTTTTTATAGCAATCAGCCCCAGCATTTT
cdr3_aa: CASRSQDSFYSNQPQHF

d_call: NA
j_call: TRBJ2-1
clone_size: NA
v_call: TRBV19
cdr3_nt: TGTGCCAGTAGTATAGCTAGCATCCCCTACAATGAGCAGTTCTTC
cdr3_aa: CASSIASIPYNEQFF

d_call: NA
j_call: TRBJ1-2
clone_size: NA
v_call: TRBV5-6
cdr3_nt: TGTGCCAGCAGAAAACGACAGACATACTATGGCTACACCTTC
cdr3_aa: CASRKRQTYYGYTF

d_call: TRBD1
j_call: TRBJ1-5
clone_size: few
v_call: TRBV10-3
cdr3_nt: TGTGCCATCAGTAACTCGGACAGGTCGTCTGAGCCCCAGCATTTT
cdr3_aa: CAISNSDRSSEPQHF

d_call: NA
j_call: TRBJ2-7
clone_size: NA
v_call: TRBV21-1
cdr3_nt: TGTGCCAGCAGCAAGGGACAGACCACCTACGAGCAGTACTTC
cdr3_aa: CASSKGQTTYEQYF

d_call: TRBD1
j_call: TRBJ1-2
clone_size: NA
v_call: TRBV10-3
cdr3_nt: TGTGCCATCAGTGGACAGGGGGCTGGTGGCTACACCTTC
cdr3_aa: CAISGQGAGGYTF

d_call: NA
j_call: TRBJ1-4
clone_size: NA
v_call: TRBV7-2
cdr3_nt: TGTGCCAGCAGCTTAGCCCGCGGGGAGAGACTGTTTTTT
cdr3_aa: CASSLARGERLFF

d_call: NA
j_call: TRBJ1-6
clone_size: NA
v_call: TRBV5-6
cdr3_nt: TGTGCCAGCAGCTTCGACGCAGGGGATTCACCCCTCCACTTT
cdr3_aa: CASSFDAGDSPLHF

d_call: NA
j_call: TRBJ2-1
clone_size: NA
v_call: TRBV6-5
cdr3_nt: TGTGCCAGCAGTCGGTGGGGCAATGAGCAGTTCTTC
cdr3_aa: CASSRWGNEQFF

d_call: NA
j_call: TRBJ2-7
clone_size: NA
v_call: TRBV7-8
cdr3_nt: TGTGCCAGCAGCTTCTCCTTACTAGATGGGAGCTCCTACGAGCAGTACTTC
cdr3_aa: CASSFSLLDGSSYEQYF

d_call: NA
j_call: TRBJ2-3
clone_size: NA
v_call: TRBV7-8
cdr3_nt: TGTGCCAGCAGGGACTTGGCGACAGATACGCAGTATTTT
cdr3_aa: CASRDLATDTQYF

d_call: NA
j_call: TRBJ2-5
clone_size: NA
v_call: TRBV14
cdr3_nt: TGTGCCAGCAGCTTACAAGAGACCCAGTACTTC
cdr3_aa: CASSLQETQYF

d_call: NA
j_call: TRBJ2-3
clone_size: NA
v_call: TRBV4-3
cdr3_nt: TGCGCCAGCAGCCTTGGGGGGAGGGATACGCAGTATTTT
cdr3_aa: CASSLGGRDTQYF

d_call: TRBD1
j_call: TRBJ1-1
clone_size: NA
v_call: TRBV11-2
cdr3_nt: TGTGCCAGCAGCCTCGGGACAGGGACGACTGAAGCTTTCTTT
cdr3_aa: CASSLGTGTTEAFF

d_call: TRBD2
j_call: TRBJ2-5
clone_size: NA
v_call: TRBV14
cdr3_nt: TGTGCCAGCAGCCGACGGGACTACGAAGAGACCCAGTACTTC
cdr3_aa: CASSRRDYEETQYF

d_call: NA
j_call: TRBJ2-6
clone_size: NA
v_call: TRBV7-9
cdr3_nt: TGTGCCAGCAGCCGGATCTCTGGGGCCAACGTCCTGACTTTC
cdr3_aa: CASSRISGANVLTF

d_call: TRBD2
j_call: TRBJ2-1
clone_size: NA
v_call: TRBV7-9
cdr3_nt: TGTGCCAGCAGCCCCGGGAGGAGCTCCTACAATGAGCAGTTCTTC
cdr3_aa: CASSPGRSSYNEQFF

d_call: TRBD2
j_call: TRBJ2-7
clone_size: once
v_call: TRBV5-1
cdr3_nt: TGCGCCAGCAGCAGGGAGGGGACGGTCCCCTACGAGCAGTACTTC
cdr3_aa: CASSREGTVPYEQYF

d_call: NA
j_call: TRBJ2-1
clone_size: NA
v_call: TRBV6-6
cdr3_nt: TGTGCCAGCAGTTCCGACTGGTGGGATGAGCAGTTCTTC
cdr3_aa: CASSSDWWDEQFF

d_call: TRBD2
j_call: TRBJ2-7
clone_size: few
v_call: TRBV28
cdr3_nt: TGTGCCAGCAGTTTAGGTAGCGGGAGGGCGCGTGGCAGGTACGAGCAGTACTTC
cdr3_aa: CASSLGSGRARGRYEQYF

d_call: NA
j_call: TRBJ2-5
clone_size: NA
v_call: TRBV27
cdr3_nt: TGTGCCAGCAGTTTGGTCCCTCAGGGTTTACAAGAGACCCAGTACTTC
cdr3_aa: CASSLVPQGLQETQYF

d_call: TRBD2
j_call: TRBJ2-2
clone_size: NA
v_call: TRBV19
cdr3_nt: TGTGCCAGTAGGACCCTAGCGGGCACCGGGGAGCTGTTTTTT
cdr3_aa: CASRTLAGTGELFF

d_call: NA
j_call: TRBJ1-6
clone_size: NA
v_call: TRBV7-9
cdr3_nt: TGTGCCAGCAGCTTAGCGTGGGATTCACCCCTCCACTTT
cdr3_aa: CASSLAWDSPLHF